One and the same sample provided the 14 T cell receptor beta chains below, sequenced in a study of blood T cells in healthy people across ages. Through a sample-barcoded 5' primer and a J-beta primer mix, a second PCR was run for roughly 7 to 12 cycles. TCRdb reprocessed the 5' RACE reads with MiXCR, giving one entry per CDR3 protein. The table lists hundreds of thousands of distinct CDR3 sequences, about 24% of them singletons. The sample taken for sequencing was blood. Source of these receptors: an older man in good health.

This chain uses TRBV25-1 with TRBJ2-1; D is undetermined. CDR1 MGHDK and CDR2 SYGVNS come from the germline V gene. The CDR3 runs 11 residues. Trimming took 4 bases from V and 8 from J, leaving 6 bases between them. The CDR3 loop reads CASSVTDEQFF. CDR3 nucleotide sequence: TGTGCCAGCAGTGTTACGGATGAGCAGTTCTTC.

This clonotype has more than one count but fewer than ten. The chain links TRBV12-3 or TRBV12-4 to TRBJ2-3; TRBD1 agrees at 8 bases. V was pared by 6 bases and J by 2 bases, with 4 bases of the junction left unmatched. The CDR3 is made up of 14 amino acids. CDR3: CASRDRVTTDTQYF. In nucleotides, the CDR3 is TGTGCCAGCAGGGACAGGGTGACCACAGATACGCAGTATTTT.

This clonotype was counted only a few times. The chain uses TRBV20-1 and TRBJ1-5; no clear D gene. Germline V CDR1 and CDR2: DFQATT, SNEGSKA (reference sequence). The CDR3 has 15 residues. Trimming removed 0 bases from V and 6 bases from J, with 15 bases in between. CDR3 amino acids: CSARDLNSLSQPQHF. In DNA, the CDR3 is TGCAGTGCTAGAGATCTGAACAGCCTAAGTCAGCCCCAGCATTTT.

The rearrangement uses TRBV18 and TRBJ2-3; D is possibly TRBD2 (6 bases). There are 15 residues in the CDR3. The ends were cut back, 4 bases at V and 2 bases at J, with 13 bases in the middle. Germline V CDR1 and CDR2: KGHSH, LQKENI. CDR3 coding DNA: TGTGCCAGCTCACAACTAGCCTCCGACACAGATACGCAGTATTTT. Encoded protein: CASSQLASDTDTQYF. Full variable domain (rest looked up from reference TRBV18 and TRBJ2-3): NAGVMQNPRHLVRRRGQEARLRCSPMKGHSHVYWYRQLPEEGLKFMVYLQKENIIDESGMPKERFSAEFPKEGPSILRIQQVVRGDSAAYFCASSQLASDTDTQYFGPGTRLTVL.

This clonotype has only a few counts. CDR3 nucleotides: TGTGCCAGCAGCTTCTCCCGAAGCTCCTACAATGAGCAGTTCTTC. It specifies CASSFSRSSYNEQFF. The chain recombines TRBV11-2 with TRBJ2-1, with no clear D. V lost 3 bases, J lost 0 bases, and 9 bases lay in between. Germline V lookup: CDR1 SGHAT, CDR2 FQNNGV. The CDR3 is 15 amino acids.

The chain joins TRBV7-2 to TRBJ2-3; 8 positions match TRBD2. Germline CDR1 is SGHTA and CDR2 is FQGNSA. J was trimmed by 5 bases and V by 1 base; bases with no gene match: 5. The CDR3 extends over 15 amino acids. The CDR3 DNA follows: TGTGCCAGCAGCTTAGATGGACTAGCCGGAGATACGCAGTATTTT. Its protein is CASSLDGLAGDTQYF.

The table lists this clonotype with many counts. This chain uses TRBV27 with TRBJ2-5, with TRBD2 matching over 12 bases. CDR3 length equals 15 residues. The ends lost 5 bases at V and 4 bases at J; junction bases unmatched: 5. Germline assignment: CDR1 MNHEY and CDR2 SMNVEV (reference sequence). The CDR3 loop is CASSQTSGRRETQYF. The CDR3 DNA reads TGTGCCAGCAGTCAGACTAGCGGGAGACGAGAGACCCAGTACTTC.

This clonotype was seen only a few times. The chain combines TRBV20-1 with TRBJ2-3, with TRBD2 as a possible D gene (6 bases). This CDR3 region has 14 residues. V lost 2 bases to trimming and J lost 0 bases, with 9 bases between them. Germline CDR1 and CDR2: DFQATT and SNEGSKA (reference sequence). CDR3 bases: TGCAGTGCTAGATGGAGGGGCAGCACAGATACGCAGTATTTT. It is translated as CSARWRGSTDTQYF.

This clonotype was detected ten times or more. The chain uses TRBV29-1 and TRBJ2-1; D not certain. The V gene lost 7 bases and the J gene lost 6 bases, with 13 bases spanning the gap. Germline CDR1 and CDR2: SQVTM and ANQGSEA. The CDR3 sequence is 12 residues long. The CDR3 reads CSAVPAANEQFF. In DNA form, the CDR3 reads TGCAGCGCAGTCCCCGCCGCCAATGAGCAGTTCTTC.

This clonotype was observed a handful of times. J is TRBJ2-7 and V is TRBV18; possible D gene TRBD1, 6 bases. Germline V gene lookup returns CDR1 KGHSH and CDR2 LQKENI. V lost 3 bases to trimming and J lost 2 bases, with 11 bases between them. This CDR3 has 14 residues. For the CDR3, the DNA is TGTGCCAGCTCACCTCAGACAGGAGCCTACGAGCAGTACTTC. It yields the protein CASSPQTGAYEQYF.

The V and J genes are TRBV24-1 and TRBJ2-1; 7 nucleotides align to TRBD1. V was pared by 1 base and J by 5 bases, with 4 bases of the junction left unmatched. This CDR3 is 15 amino acids long. The germline gives CDR1 KGHDR, CDR2 SFDVKD. CDR3 nucleotides: TGTGCCACCAGTGATTTTCGACAGGGAAACAATGAGCAGTTCTTC. Residues: CATSDFRQGNNEQFF.

This clonotype was seen only a few times. The chain combines TRBV27 with TRBJ1-1; TRBD1 matches 9 bases. In germline, CDR1 is MNHEY, CDR2 SMNVEV (reference sequence). V trimming: 6 bases; J trimming: 7 bases; junction bases outside the gene matches: 6. This CDR3 spans 13 amino acids. The CDR3 DNA sequence: TGTGCCAGCAGCGGACAGGGGCGAATTGAAGCTTTCTTT. Its protein product is CASSGQGRIEAFF.

The rearrangement joins TRBV5-1 to TRBJ2-5, with 10 bases that match TRBD1. Germline lookup yields CDR1 SGHRS and CDR2 YFSETQ. The CDR3 consists of 15 residues. With V trimmed by 3 bases and J by 6 bases, 8 bases remained unmatched. The CDR3 DNA follows: TGCGCCAGCAGCTCTTCCCGGGACAGGGGAAAGACCCAGTACTTC. As protein: CASSSSRDRGKTQYF.

This clonotype was counted at least ten times. This CDR3 reads CSASTGLRTEAFF. In DNA form, the CDR3 reads TGCAGTGCATCCACAGGGTTGCGGACTGAAGCTTTCTTT. The chain uses TRBV20-1 and TRBJ1-1; D may be TRBD1 (6 bases). The germline V gene encodes CDR1 DFQATT and CDR2 SNEGSKA (reference sequence). The CDR3 is 13 residues long. V dropped 6 bases and J dropped 5 bases, with 16 bases sitting between them.